This passage covers 15 T cell receptor beta chains from one sample sequenced in a study of response to subunit inactivated influenza vaccine. Via MiXCR, TCRdb re-called the RT-PCR reads, giving one row per CDR3 protein. The sample shows approximately 680,000 distinct CDR3 sequences, 15% to 17% of them seen only once. Material: PBMCs from blood, obtained 11 to 12 days after vaccination. Every receptor here comes from a man aged 50 to 60 who received an inactivated influenza vaccine.

This clonotype was detected only a few times. In DNA, the CDR3 is TGCAGTGCTAGAGTCTTTGGACTCAGCACAGATACGCAGTATTTT. Amino acid sequence: CSARVFGLSTDTQYF. The genes are TRBV20-1 and TRBJ2-3; the D gene is possibly TRBD2 (5 bases). V was cut by 1 base and J by 0 bases, with 11 bases left in between. This CDR3 is 15 amino acids long. Germline assignment: CDR1 DFQATT and CDR2 SNEGSKA (reference sequence).

This clonotype was counted between two and nine times. The chain recombines TRBV2 with TRBJ1-4, with D tentatively TRBD1 (6 bases). Trimming removed 7 bases at V and 6 bases at J, with 24 bases between. The CDR3 is 17 amino acids. CDR1 SNHLY and CDR2 FYNNEI come from the germline V gene. The CDR3 sequence is CASTLNGGRVIDEKLFF. In DNA, the CDR3 is TGTGCCAGCACACTAAACGGGGGGCGCGTGATCGATGAAAAACTGTTTTTT.

In nucleotides, the CDR3 is TGTGCCAGCAGTTTATCCGAAACCTACGAGCAGTACTTC. This codes for CASSLSETYEQYF. The chain is built from TRBV27 and TRBJ2-7; D unresolved. This CDR3 has 13 residues. With 0 bases removed from V and 2 bases from J, the gap between germline ends came to 5 bases. Germline CDR1 MNHEY, CDR2 SMNVEV (reference sequence).

This clonotype was detected many times. The V and J genes are TRBV5-1 and TRBJ1-2, with 7 bases identical to TRBD1. The CDR3 length is 13 residues. V was clipped by 0 bases and J by 9 bases; unmatched bases: 5. Germline CDR1 is SGHRS and CDR2 is YFSETQ. The CDR3 loop reads CASSLDRGRSYTF. In DNA, the CDR3 is TGCGCCAGCAGCTTGGACAGGGGCAGGAGCTACACCTTC.

This clonotype was counted at least ten times. The V and J genes are TRBV20-1 and TRBJ1-2; TRBD1 is a possible D gene (6 bases). Germline lookup yields CDR1 DFQATT and CDR2 SNEGSKA (reference sequence). The CDR3 is made up of 11 amino acids. Trimming took 6 bases from V and 8 from J, leaving 13 bases between them. CDR3 sequence reads: CSASEGGGYTF. The CDR3 bases are TGCAGTGCCTCGGAGGGGGGAGGCTACACCTTC.

This clonotype was observed a few times. The chain joins TRBV5-1 to TRBJ1-6, with D possibly matching TRBD1 (5 bases). Germline CDR1 and CDR2: SGHRS and YFSETQ. This CDR3 comprises 15 residues. With 0 bases removed from V and 5 bases from J, the gap between germline ends came to 9 bases. The CDR3 spells CASSLVGGNNSPLHF. CDR3 in DNA: TGCGCCAGCAGCTTGGTTGGGGGTAATAATTCACCCCTCCACTTT.

This clonotype was observed at least ten times. The rearrangement uses TRBV10-3 and TRBJ2-7; 13 nucleotides align to TRBD2. The V and J ends lost 2 bases and 2 bases, in that order; junction bases with no gene match: 9. The CDR3 spans 18 residues. CDR1 is ENHRY, CDR2 SYGVKD, per germline. CDR3: CAISEMGLAGPWTYEQYF. The DNA for the CDR3 is TGTGCCATCAGTGAGATGGGACTAGCGGGGCCCTGGACCTACGAGCAGTACTTC.

This chain links TRBV18 with TRBJ1-2; 9 positions match TRBD1. V was pared by 0 bases and J by 9 bases, with 5 bases of the junction left unmatched. The CDR3 runs to 14 residues. Germline V gene sequence: CDR1 KGHSH, CDR2 LQKENI. CDR3 region: CASSPPGQGFSYTF. The CDR3 nucleotides are TGTGCCAGCTCACCACCGGGACAGGGCTTCAGCTACACCTTC. The full variable domain, in which reference TRBV18 and TRBJ1-2 provide the parts outside the CDR3, is NAGVMQNPRHLVRRRGQEARLRCSPMKGHSHVYWYRQLPEEGLKFMVYLQKENIIDESGMPKERFSAEFPKEGPSILRIQQVVRGDSAAYFCASSPPGQGFSYTFGSGTRLTVV.

This clonotype was found a few times. CDR3 loop: CASVAGGLTDTQYF. For the CDR3, the DNA is TGTGCCAGTGTAGCGGGGGGTCTCACAGATACGCAGTATTTT. The gene calls are TRBV2 and TRBJ2-3; 10 bases match TRBD2. With 9 bases clipped from V and 2 bases from J, the junction kept 5 bases outside the gene matches. Germline V lookup: CDR1 SNHLY, CDR2 FYNNEI. The CDR3 extends over 14 amino acids.

This clonotype showed up just a few times. The V and J genes are TRBV5-1 and TRBJ2-3; 9 bases line up with TRBD2. With V trimmed by 6 bases and J by 4 bases, 6 bases remained unmatched. The germline gives CDR1 SGHRS, CDR2 YFSETQ. The CDR3 has 14 amino acids. CDR3 amino acids: CASNPGLASDTQYF. In nucleotides, the CDR3 is TGCGCCAGCAATCCGGGACTAGCATCAGATACGCAGTATTTT.

In this sample, this clonotype turned up a few times. This chain joins TRBV12-3 or TRBV12-4 and TRBJ2-7; D is unclear. This CDR3 is 13 amino acids long. V was clipped by 6 bases and J by 4 bases, with 13 bases between them. As DNA, the CDR3 is TGTGCCAGCAGCCCCCCGTCCCATTACGAGCAGTACTTC. Protein product: CASSPPSHYEQYF.

Only a few counts were recorded for this clonotype. The rearrangement uses TRBV5-1 and TRBJ2-1; tentatively, D is TRBD2 (6 bases). The CDR3 is 16 amino acids. Germline V gives CDR1 SGHRS, CDR2 YFSETQ. Trimming removed 5 bases from V and 10 bases from J, with 25 bases in between. The CDR3 region is CASSLGSGRTGREQFF. The CDR3, as DNA: TGCGCCAGCAGTCTCGGTAGCGGCCGAACCGGAAGGGAGCAGTTCTTC.

This clonotype appeared many times. An end of the junction does not agree with germline; a read error may underlie this. The J gene is TRBJ2-5, the V gene TRBV5-1, with TRBD1 matching 7 bases. CDR1 SGHRS and CDR2 YFSETQ come from the germline V gene. This CDR3 is built from 14 residues. The CDR3 coding sequence is TGTGCCAGCAGCCCGGGGACAGCCCAAGAGACCCAGTACTTC. Its protein product is CASSPGTAQETQYF. Full variable domain (rest looked up from reference TRBV5-1 and TRBJ2-5): KAGVTQTPRYLIKTRGQQVTLSCSPISGHRSVSWYQQTPGQGLQFLFEYFSETQRNKGNFPGRFSGRQFSNSRSEMNVSTLELGDSALYLCASSPGTAQETQYFGPGTRLLVL.

The V call is TRBV5-1, the J call TRBJ2-7; 8 nucleotides align to TRBD1. Germline CDR1 reads SGHRS; CDR2 reads YFSETQ. The length of the CDR3 is 14 residues. Trimming cost V 3 bases and J 2 bases; bases outside gene matches: 4. This chain's CDR3 is CASSWTGSTYEQYF. CDR3 nucleotide sequence: TGCGCCAGCAGCTGGACAGGGTCGACCTACGAGCAGTACTTC.

V is TRBV5-1 and J is TRBJ2-3; TRBD1 aligns across 7 bases. Germline V lookup: CDR1 SGHRS, CDR2 YFSETQ. The CDR3 spans 14 residues. J was trimmed by 0 bases and V by 6 bases; bases with no gene match: 4. CDR3 in amino acids: CASNPGQSTDTQYF. DNA of the CDR3: TGCGCCAGCAACCCGGGACAGAGCACAGATACGCAGTATTTT.